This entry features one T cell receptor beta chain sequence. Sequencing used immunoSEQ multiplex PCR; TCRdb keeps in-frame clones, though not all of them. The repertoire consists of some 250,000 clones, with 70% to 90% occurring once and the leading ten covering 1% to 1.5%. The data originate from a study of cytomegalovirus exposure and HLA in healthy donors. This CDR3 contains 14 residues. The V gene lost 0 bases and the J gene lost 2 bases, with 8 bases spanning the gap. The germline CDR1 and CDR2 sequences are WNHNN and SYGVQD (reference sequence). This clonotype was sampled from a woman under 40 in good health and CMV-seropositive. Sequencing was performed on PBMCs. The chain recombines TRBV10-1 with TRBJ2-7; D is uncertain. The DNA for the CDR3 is TGCGCCAGCAGTGAGTCGAGGAAAACCTACGAGCAGTACTTC. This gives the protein CASSESRKTYEQYF.